A single sample is the source of the 2 T cell receptor beta chains below, sequenced in a study of blood T cell repertoires in COVID-19. The method was immunoSEQ multiplex PCR; TCRdb's version includes in-frame clones alone and lacks a portion of them. The top ten hold about 2% of the sample, which has about 120,000 clones, approximately 87% seen once. The sample was peripheral blood. The source is a woman aged 45-65 years with acute or convalescent COVID-19.

The rearrangement uses TRBV7-9 and TRBJ1-5; TRBD1 matches 8 bases. The V gene's germline CDR1 is SEHNR and CDR2 FQNEAQ (reference sequence). The junction had 12 bases not matched to a gene; V was cut back by 4 bases and J by 7 bases. This CDR3 region has 16 residues. As DNA, the CDR3 is TGTGCCAGCAGCTCTGGGACAGGTGTATCGGGACAGCCCCAGCATTTT. Protein sequence: CASSSGTGVSGQPQHF.

CDR3 in amino acids: CASSLGLAIGIPYEQYF. The CDR3 DNA follows: TGTGCCAGCAGCTTAGGCCTAGCCATCGGAATCCCCTACGAGCAGTACTTC. V is TRBV7-2 and J is TRBJ2-7; TRBD2 is a possible D gene (5 bases). Trimming took 1 base from V and 2 from J, leaving 18 bases between them. CDR3 length equals 17 residues. Germline CDR1 and CDR2: SGHTA and FQGNSA.